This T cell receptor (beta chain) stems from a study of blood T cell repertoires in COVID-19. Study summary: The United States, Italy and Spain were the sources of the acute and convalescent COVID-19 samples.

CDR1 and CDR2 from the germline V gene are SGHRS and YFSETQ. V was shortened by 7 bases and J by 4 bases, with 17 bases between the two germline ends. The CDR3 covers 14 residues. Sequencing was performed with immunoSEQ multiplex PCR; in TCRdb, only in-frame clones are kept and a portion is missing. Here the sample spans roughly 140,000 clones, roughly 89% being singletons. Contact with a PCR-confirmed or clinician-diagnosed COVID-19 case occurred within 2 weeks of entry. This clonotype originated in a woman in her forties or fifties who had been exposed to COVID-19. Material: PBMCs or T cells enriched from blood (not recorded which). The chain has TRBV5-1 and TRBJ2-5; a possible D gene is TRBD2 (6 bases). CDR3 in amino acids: CASSLRGRAETQYF. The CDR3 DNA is TGCGCCAGCTCCCTGCGGGGCCGGGCAGAGACCCAGTACTTC.